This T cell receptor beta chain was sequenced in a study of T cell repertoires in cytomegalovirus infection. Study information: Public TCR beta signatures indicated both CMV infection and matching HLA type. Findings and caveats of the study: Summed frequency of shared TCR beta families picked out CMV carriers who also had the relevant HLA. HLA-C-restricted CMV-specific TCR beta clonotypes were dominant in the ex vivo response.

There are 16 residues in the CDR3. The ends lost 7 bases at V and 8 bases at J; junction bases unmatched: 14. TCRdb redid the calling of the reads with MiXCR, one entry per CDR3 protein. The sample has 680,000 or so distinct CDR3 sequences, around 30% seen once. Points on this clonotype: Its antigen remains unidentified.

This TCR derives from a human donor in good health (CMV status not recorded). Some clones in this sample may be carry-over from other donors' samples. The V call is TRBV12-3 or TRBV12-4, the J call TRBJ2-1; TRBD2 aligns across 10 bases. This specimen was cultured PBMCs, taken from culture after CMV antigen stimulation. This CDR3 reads CASKRRLAGAGDEQFF. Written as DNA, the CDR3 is TGTGCCAGCAAAAGGCGGCTAGCGGGGGCCGGGGATGAGCAGTTCTTC.